These 26 T cell receptor beta chains were all obtained from the same sample, sequenced in a study of blood T cell repertoires in COVID-19. Assay used: immunoSEQ multiplex PCR; TCRdb lists only in-frame clones, some missing. The sample contains about 27,000 clones, around 61% of which appear only once. The sequencing input was peripheral blood. Source of these receptors: a man in his sixties with active or convalescent COVID-19.

The rearrangement joins TRBV3-1 (or the pseudogene TRBV3-2) to TRBJ2-7, with TRBD2 matching 9 bases. Germline V gene sequence: CDR1 LGHDT, CDR2 YNNKEL (reference sequence). This CDR3 comprises 12 residues. V lost 8 bases to trimming and J lost 5 bases; unmatched junction nucleotides: 4. CDR3 residues: CASGVAGDEQYF. The CDR3 DNA reads as TGTGCCAGCGGGGTAGCGGGGGACGAGCAGTACTTC.

In this sample, this clone turned up a few times. This chain uses TRBV12-5 with TRBJ1-6; 9 positions match TRBD1. The length of the CDR3 is 18 residues. Germline values: CDR1 LGHNT, CDR2 FRNRAP. Trimming took 0 bases from V and 2 from J; bases not matched to a gene: 5. DNA of the CDR3: TGTGCTAGTGGTTTGGTACTAGGGACAGGGACCTATAATTCACCCCTCCACTTT. It encodes CASGLVLGTGTYNSPLHF.

This clone has just one count. The chain joins TRBV30 to TRBJ1-6; 8 bases agree with TRBD1. The CDR3 contains 15 residues. Germline V lookup: CDR1 GTSNPN, CDR2 SVGIG (reference sequence). V was clipped by 3 bases and J by 8 bases; unmatched bases: 9. The CDR3, as DNA: TGTGCCTGGAGCGCAACAGGGGGTGGTTATTCACCCCTCCACTTT. Residues: CAWSATGGGYSPLHF.

The J gene is TRBJ1-5, the V gene TRBV6-1, with D perhaps TRBD1 (5 bases). CDR3 length: 16 residues. The germline gives CDR1 MNHNS, CDR2 SASEGT. Trimming left V 2 bases short and J 0 bases short, with 11 bases between. CDR3 sequence: CASSELGAYSNQPQHF. The CDR3, as DNA: TGTGCCAGCAGTGAACTAGGGGCTTATAGCAATCAGCCCCAGCATTTT.

V usage is TRBV7-2 and J usage is TRBJ2-1, with TRBD2 identical over 11 bases. The J segment lost 4 bases and the V segment lost 6 bases, leaving 8 bases of the junction unmatched. CDR1 is SGHTA, CDR2 FQGNSA, per germline. The CDR3 length is 16 residues. CDR3 sequence: CASRAPSGRRYNEQFF. CDR3 nucleotide sequence: TGTGCCAGCAGAGCCCCTAGCGGGAGGCGTTACAATGAGCAGTTCTTC.

The chain joins TRBV25-1 to TRBJ2-1; possible D gene TRBD1, 6 bases. Trimming pared 8 bases from V and 9 bases from J, leaving 11 bases between. CDR1 MGHDK and CDR2 SYGVNS come from the germline V gene. The CDR3 is made up of 11 amino acids. As DNA, the CDR3 is TGTGCCAGCTATCTAGGGGGTGAGCAGTTCTTC. It is translated as CASYLGGEQFF.

The CDR3 DNA follows: TGTGCCAGCAGCTCATCGGACAGGGGGTGGCAGACCCAGTACTTC. This encodes CASSSSDRGWQTQYF. The rearrangement links TRBV13 to TRBJ2-5, with 10 positions matching TRBD1. J lost 6 bases, V lost 4 bases, and 8 bases had no gene match. The CDR3 covers 15 residues. The germline V gene encodes CDR1 PRHDT and CDR2 FYEKMQ (reference sequence).

The gene calls are TRBV5-8 and TRBJ1-2; 11 bases fit TRBD1. V was pared by 4 bases and J by 4 bases, with 9 bases of the junction left unmatched. The CDR3 runs 16 residues. In germline, CDR1 is SGHTS, CDR2 YDEGEE. The DNA for the CDR3 is TGTGCCAGCAGCAGGAGACCCGGGACAGGGGGCTATGGCTACACCTTC. Its translation: CASSRRPGTGGYGYTF.

This chain uses TRBV7-2 with TRBJ2-5; 8 bases are shared with TRBD1. The trim removed 2 bases at V and 4 bases at J, leaving 3 bases unmatched. The V gene's germline CDR1 is SGHTA and CDR2 FQGNSA. The CDR3 has 14 amino acids. CDR3 DNA: TGTGCCAGCAGCTTAATCACAGGGGGAGAGACCCAGTACTTC. Its protein product is CASSLITGGETQYF.

This clone was detected a few times. The chain has TRBV5-1 and TRBJ1-5, with D perhaps matching TRBD1 (5 bases). The V end was cut by 0 bases, the J end by 0 bases, with 16 bases between. The V gene's germline CDR1 is SGHRS and CDR2 YFSETQ. CDR3 size: 18 residues. The DNA of the CDR3 is TGCGCCAGCAGCTTGGACAGGCCCGGAGTGCATAGCAATCAGCCCCAGCATTTT. Its protein is CASSLDRPGVHSNQPQHF. Filled out from reference TRBV5-1 and TRBJ1-5, the complete variable domain reads KAGVTQTPRYLIKTRGQQVTLSCSPISGHRSVSWYQQTPGQGLQFLFEYFSETQRNKGNFPGRFSGRQFSNSRSEMNVSTLELGDSALYLCASSLDRPGVHSNQPQHFGDGTRLSIL.

The chain joins TRBV5-8 to TRBJ2-6, with D unclear. The CDR3 spans 16 residues. Germline V lookup: CDR1 SGHTS, CDR2 YDEGEE. The germline V and J ends were trimmed by 2 bases and 0 bases, with 9 bases remaining between them. As DNA, the CDR3 is TGTGCCAGCAGCTTCTACAGCAGCTCTGGGGCCAACGTCCTGACTTTC. Translating gives CASSFYSSSGANVLTF.

This clone appeared a few times. This chain uses TRBV20-1 with TRBJ2-5; no clear D. Germline lookup yields CDR1 DFQATT and CDR2 SNEGSKA (reference sequence). The CDR3 loop spans 11 amino acids. V lost 6 bases and J lost 2, with 7 bases in between. The CDR3, as DNA: TGCAGTGCCGCACAACAAGAGACCCAGTACTTC. The encoded protein is CSAAQQETQYF.

Comments on this clone: The same CDR3 is also encoded by other DNA sequences in this sample. V usage is TRBV5-1 and J usage is TRBJ1-2; 9 nucleotides agree with TRBD1. The CDR3 spans 13 residues. Germline CDR1 SGHRS, CDR2 YFSETQ. The J segment lost 5 bases and the V segment lost 2 bases, leaving 1 base of the junction unmatched. CDR3 residues: CASSFGQGYGYTF. As DNA, the CDR3 is TGCGCCAGCAGCTTTGGACAGGGGTATGGCTACACCTTC.

Remarks on this clone: Other DNA variants within this sample encode the same CDR3. V and J are TRBV6-6 and TRBJ1-5; D is unclear. Trimming cost V 3 bases and J 1 base, with 4 bases left between them. This CDR3 region has 13 residues. Germline V gives CDR1 MNHNY, CDR2 SVGAGI (reference sequence). The CDR3 loop is CASSYQSNQPQHF. The DNA for the CDR3 is TGTGCCAGCAGTTATCAAAGCAATCAGCCCCAGCATTTT.

This clone has only one observation. In DNA, the CDR3 is TGTGCCAGTAGCCTAACGCGGGGGGGCGGGTACAATGAGCAGTTCTTC. Protein sequence: CASSLTRGGGYNEQFF. The chain couples TRBV19 to TRBJ2-1, with TRBD2 matching over 9 bases. V gave up 6 bases and J gave up 4 bases; unmatched junction bases: 10. CDR3 length equals 16 residues. The germline gives CDR1 LNHDA, CDR2 SQIVND (reference sequence).

This chain links TRBV5-4 with TRBJ1-1; the D is unclear. Trimming left V 1 base short and J 4 bases short, with 14 bases between. The CDR3 contains 15 residues. The germline V gene encodes CDR1 SGHNT and CDR2 YYREEE (reference sequence). CDR3 in amino acids: CASSLFRFAGTEAFF. The DNA of the CDR3 is TGTGCCAGCAGCTTGTTCAGGTTCGCAGGCACTGAAGCTTTCTTT.

The chain links TRBV4-1 to TRBJ1-2, with no clear D. Trimming removed 1 base at V and 4 bases at J, with 10 bases between. CDR1 is MGHRA and CDR2 is YSYEKL in the germline V gene. The CDR3 length is 14 residues. The CDR3, as DNA: TGCGCCAGCAGCCAAGTTGGGGAGGGCTATGGCTACACCTTC. Protein: CASSQVGEGYGYTF.

The J gene is TRBJ2-3, the V gene TRBV6-5, with 9 bases fitting TRBD2. This CDR3 spans 15 amino acids. Germline CDR1 is MNHEY and CDR2 is SVGAGI. J gave up 3 bases and V 6 bases, and 7 bases lay outside the gene matches. The CDR3 is CASRAPAGGTDTQYF. The CDR3 DNA reads TGTGCCAGCAGGGCTCCAGCGGGAGGAACAGATACGCAGTATTTT.

The chain couples TRBV11-2 to TRBJ1-1; D gene ambiguous. Per the germline V gene, CDR1 is SGHAT and CDR2 is FQNNGV. The CDR3 is 14 amino acids. V lost 1 base and J lost 0, with 6 bases in between. CDR3 sequence: CASSLAQLNTEAFF. DNA of the CDR3: TGTGCCAGCAGCTTAGCACAGCTGAACACTGAAGCTTTCTTT.

The genes are TRBV3-1 (or the pseudogene TRBV3-2) and TRBJ1-2; 10 bases align to TRBD1. Trimming removed 3 bases from V and 8 bases from J; junction bases left unmatched: 12. This CDR3 comprises 16 residues. Germline V gene lookup returns CDR1 LGHDT and CDR2 YNNKEL (reference sequence). The CDR3 nucleotides are TGTGCCAGCAGCCACGCGACAGGGGGCAATCTGAGGGGCTACACCTTC. Protein product: CASSHATGGNLRGYTF.

The rearrangement joins TRBV11-2 to TRBJ1-1; D is unresolved. This CDR3 region has 13 residues. CDR1 is SGHAT, CDR2 FQNNGV, per germline. V lost 5 bases and J 8 bases, leaving 15 bases between the germline ends. CDR3 nucleotides: TGTGCCAGCAGCGCTTACGAACATTTGGAAGCTTTCTTT. Translated: CASSAYEHLEAFF.

The J gene is TRBJ2-3, the V gene TRBV29-1; D call uncertain. From germline, CDR1 is SQVTM and CDR2 ANQGSEA. V lost 6 bases and J lost 5, with 9 bases in between. The CDR3 has 11 residues. CDR3 in amino acids: CSVTPKDTQYF. DNA of the CDR3: TGCAGCGTAACTCCGAAAGATACGCAGTATTTT.

This clone was seen just once. This chain joins TRBV19 and TRBJ1-1, with 7 nucleotides matching TRBD1. V trimming: 7 bases; J trimming: 0 bases; junction bases outside the gene matches: 5. From germline, CDR1 is LNHDA and CDR2 SQIVND (reference sequence). The CDR3 spans 14 residues. CDR3 in DNA: TGTGCCAGTACCACGGGACAGATGAACACTGAAGCTTTCTTT. Protein product: CASTTGQMNTEAFF.

In its sample, this clone is medium-sized. The rearrangement uses TRBV2 and TRBJ2-7, with a weak D call TRBD2 (6 bases). V lost 8 bases and J 4 bases, leaving 24 bases between the germline ends. The CDR3 runs to 16 residues. CDR1 and CDR2 from the germline V gene are SNHLY and FYNNEI. The CDR3 loop is CASGPPPGGPPYEQYF. For the CDR3, the DNA is TGTGCCAGCGGACCCCCGCCCGGGGGACCGCCTTACGAGCAGTACTTC.

This chain links TRBV6-4 with TRBJ2-3; 9 bases are a match to TRBD2. Germline V CDR1 and CDR2: MRHNA, SNTAGT. J lost 1 base, V lost 5 bases, and 1 base had no gene match. The CDR3 spans 14 residues. The CDR3 DNA reads as TGTGCCAGCAGTCCTAGCGGGGGCACAGATACGCAGTATTTT. Protein product: CASSPSGGTDTQYF.

This rearrangement joins TRBV9 to TRBJ1-3, with 7 bases matching TRBD1. This CDR3 has 18 residues. With V trimmed by 0 bases and J by 0 bases, 9 bases remained unmatched. Germline assignment: CDR1 SGDLS and CDR2 YYNGEE. CDR3 nucleotide sequence: TGTGCCAGCAGCGTAGAGGGTCGAGGGGGCCCCTCTGGAAACACCATATATTTT. Protein: CASSVEGRGGPSGNTIYF.